Given below is one TCR beta chain in context. Its antigen is undetermined. This specimen belongs to a study of T cell responses to AZD1222 COVID-19 vaccine. Study-wide points: Within unmutated variant regions lay the reported targets of nearly half of spike-specific TCRs.

The protocol was immunoSEQ multiplex PCR, while the TCRdb copy is restricted to in-frame clones and leaves out a portion. Counted here are 150,000 or so clones, 92% occurring once; the ten biggest clones make up around 2.3%. The CDR3 length is 13 residues. Trimming stripped 3 bases from V and 2 bases from J, with 7 bases between. The germline V gene has CDR1 MNHEY and CDR2 SVGAGI. The chain couples TRBV6-5 to TRBJ1-1, with D unresolved. The TCR was taken from an adult in good health. Sequencing was performed on peripheral blood, taken on day 0 of AZD1222 vaccination. CDR3 coding DNA: TGTGCCAGCAGTTATCGTCCCAACACTGAAGCTTTCTTT. Encoded protein: CASSYRPNTEAFF.